This entry features one T cell receptor beta chain sequence. The repertoire was sequenced with immunoSEQ multiplex PCR; TCRdb's copy has only in-frame clones and lacks some. The data hold over 300,000 clones, with around 86% observed a single time. Germline-derived CDR1 and CDR2 are SGDLS and YYNGEE. Trimming took 0 bases from V and 0 from J, leaving 7 bases between them. The CDR3 consists of 15 residues. The data derive from a study of shared clonotypes between healthy human individuals. This TCR was recovered from a young man in good health. Sequencing was carried out using memory CD8+ T cells sorted from blood. The subset is: CD45RO+ cells pooled with CCR7-negative TemRA cells. V usage is TRBV9 and J usage is TRBJ1-3, with a tentative D call TRBD1 (5 bases). The CDR3 sequence is CASSVVGGSGNTIYF. CDR3 nucleotides: TGTGCCAGCAGCGTAGTGGGGGGCTCTGGAAACACCATATATTTT.